These 30 T cell receptor beta chains were sequenced from one sample in a study of cytomegalovirus exposure and HLA in healthy donors. A multiplex PCR was run with 60 Vbeta primers and 13 Jbeta primers. Some clones are missing from TCRdb's copy, which holds only in-frame ones; the method was immunoSEQ multiplex PCR. The sample holds 90,000 to 130,000 clones, about 60% seen once. The sample comprised PBMCs. Source of these receptors: a woman under 40 in good health and CMV-seronegative.

J is TRBJ2-6 and V is TRBV19; D perhaps matches TRBD1 (6 bases). The germline V gene encodes CDR1 LNHDA and CDR2 SQIVND (reference sequence). Trimming shortened V by 2 bases and J by 0 bases, and 14 bases separated the two germline ends. This CDR3 spans 18 amino acids. The CDR3 DNA is TGTGCCAGTAGTATATCAGGTAACAGGGCCTCTGGGGCCAACGTCCTGACTTTC. Amino acids: CASSISGNRASGANVLTF.

The V call is TRBV2, the J call TRBJ2-7; 8 bases match TRBD2. V gave up 0 bases and J gave up 2 bases; unmatched junction bases: 0. This CDR3 spans 14 amino acids. Germline V CDR1 and CDR2: SNHLY, FYNNEI. Written as DNA, the CDR3 is TGTGCCAGCAGTGAAGCTAGCGGGACCTACGAGCAGTACTTC. This codes for CASSEASGTYEQYF.

In this sample, this clone turned up a few times. The chain links TRBV9 to TRBJ1-1; a possible D gene is TRBD1 (5 bases). Per the germline V gene, CDR1 is SGDLS and CDR2 is YYNGEE. Trimming cost V 6 bases and J 6 bases, with 18 bases left between them. The CDR3 covers 14 residues. The CDR3 nucleotides are TGTGCCAGCAAAAGGGGCACCCATATGGCTGAAGCTTTCTTT. This encodes CASKRGTHMAEAFF. The full variable domain, completed using reference TRBV9 and TRBJ1-1, is DSGVTQTPKHLITATGQRVTLRCSPRSGDLSVYWYQQSLDQGLQFLIQYYNGEERAKGNILERFSAQQFPDLHSELNLSSLELGDSALYFCASKRGTHMAEAFFGQGTRLTVV.

This clone has a handful of counts. The V call is TRBV7-9, the J call TRBJ2-4; 9 bases are a match to TRBD2. CDR1 is SEHNR and CDR2 is FQNEAQ in the germline V gene (reference sequence). This CDR3 has 15 residues. The V and J ends lost 5 bases and 6 bases, in that order; junction bases with no gene match: 8. This CDR3 reads CASSQSSGSGNIQYF. The CDR3 coding sequence is TGTGCCAGCAGCCAAAGTAGCGGGAGCGGAAACATTCAGTACTTC.

The chain combines TRBV7-6 with TRBJ2-1; D is perhaps TRBD2 (5 bases). The germline CDR1 and CDR2 sequences are SGHVS and FNYEAQ. Trimming left V 3 bases short and J 8 bases short, with 14 bases between. There are 14 residues in the CDR3. CDR3 bases: TGTGCCAGCAGCTTTGGTCATTCGGAGGATGAGCAGTTCTTC. Amino acid sequence: CASSFGHSEDEQFF. Variable domain in full (rest from reference TRBV7-6 and TRBJ2-1): GAGVSQSPRYKVTKRGQDVALRCDPISGHVSLYWYRQALGQGPEFLTYFNYEAQQDKSGLPNDRFSAERPEGSISTLTIQRTEQRDSAMYRCASSFGHSEDEQFFGPGTRLTVL.

This clone was recorded a few times. The rearrangement joins TRBV2 to TRBJ2-2, with TRBD2 as a possible D gene (6 bases). Trimming took off 6 bases at V and 2 bases at J, with 13 bases between the two ends. From germline, CDR1 is SNHLY and CDR2 FYNNEI. The CDR3 consists of 15 residues. The CDR3 reads CASSGSGSNTGELFF. In DNA form, the CDR3 reads TGTGCCAGCAGCGGATCCGGGAGTAACACCGGGGAGCTGTTTTTT.

The chain joins TRBV18 to TRBJ1-1; D possibly corresponds to TRBD1 (5 bases). The ends were cut back, 2 bases at V and 1 base at J, with 8 bases in the middle. This CDR3 region has 14 residues. CDR1 is KGHSH, CDR2 LQKENI, per germline. The DNA of the CDR3 is TGTGCCAGCTCACCAGGGGCTCCGAACACTGAAGCTTTCTTT. Protein product: CASSPGAPNTEAFF. The whole variable domain, filled in from reference TRBV18 and TRBJ1-1, reads NAGVMQNPRHLVRRRGQEARLRCSPMKGHSHVYWYRQLPEEGLKFMVYLQKENIIDESGMPKERFSAEFPKEGPSILRIQQVVRGDSAAYFCASSPGAPNTEAFFGQGTRLTVV.

In this sample, this clone turned up many times. The genes are TRBV27 and TRBJ2-2, with D perhaps matching TRBD2 (5 bases). V shed 0 bases and J shed 1 base, with 6 bases lying between them. The V gene's germline CDR1 is MNHEY and CDR2 SMNVEV (reference sequence). There are 15 residues in the CDR3. CDR3 nucleotide sequence: TGTGCCAGCAGTTTATCTGGGAGGAACACCGGGGAGCTGTTTTTT. Amino acids: CASSLSGRNTGELFF.

V and J are TRBV30 and TRBJ1-1, with D unresolved. The CDR3 loop spans 15 amino acids. V lost 0 bases and J 5 bases, leaving 16 bases between the germline ends. Per germline, CDR1 GTSNPN and CDR2 SVGIG (reference sequence). CDR3 loop: CAWSVPQERGTEAFF. The CDR3 bases are TGTGCCTGGAGTGTACCCCAGGAGAGAGGGACTGAAGCTTTCTTT.

This chain links TRBV7-9 with TRBJ2-3; TRBD1 aligns across 10 bases. The CDR3 runs 17 residues. V shed 1 base, J shed 5 bases, and the junction held 9 bases outside the gene matches. CDR1 SEHNR and CDR2 FQNEAQ come from the germline V gene (reference sequence). DNA for the CDR3: TGTGCCAGCAGCTTAGGTCCGGGGACAGGGGAGGAAGATACGCAGTATTTT. It specifies CASSLGPGTGEEDTQYF.

This chain uses TRBV5-6 with TRBJ2-1, with a possible D match to TRBD2 (6 bases). The CDR3 is made up of 16 amino acids. Germline V lookup: CDR1 SGHDT, CDR2 YYEEEE. V was pared by 4 bases and J by 0 bases, with 14 bases between. CDR3 sequence (DNA): TGTGCCAGCAGCCCGCAAACTAGCCTCTCCTACAATGAGCAGTTCTTC. It yields the protein CASSPQTSLSYNEQFF.

Concerning this clone itself: A junction boundary mismatches the germline segment, possibly from a read error. This rearrangement joins TRBV6-1 to TRBJ1-5; no clear D gene. CDR1 MNHNS and CDR2 SASEGT come from the germline V gene. This CDR3 contains 16 residues. The CDR3 here is CASSEAPPSSHQPQHF. CDR3 in DNA: TGTGCCAGCAGTGAAGCGCCCCCGAGTAGCCATCAGCCCCAGCATTTT.

This clone turned up a few times. J is TRBJ2-1 and V is TRBV6-6; 9 bases agree with TRBD2. CDR1 is MNHNY, CDR2 SVGAGI, per germline (reference sequence). V gave up 7 bases and J gave up 5 bases; unmatched junction bases: 6. This CDR3 is 14 amino acids long. The CDR3 bases are TGTGCCAGCAACGGGCGGGAGGGAAACAATGAGCAGTTCTTC. It yields the protein CASNGREGNNEQFF.

To note about this clone: A junction boundary mismatches the germline segment, possibly from a read error. The rearrangement links TRBV7-7 to TRBJ2-5; tentative D call: TRBD1 (5 bases). The CDR3 totals 13 residues. CDR1 and CDR2 (germline): SSHAT, FNYEAQ (reference sequence). DNA of the CDR3: TGTGCTAGCAGCTTGGGAAGGGGAGAGACCCAGTACTTC. Translation: CASSLGRGETQYF.

This chain connects TRBV7-3 to TRBJ2-3, with 9 bases that match TRBD2. CDR3 length equals 14 residues. The junction had 0 bases not matched to a gene; V was cut back by 4 bases and J by 1 base. Germline CDR1 is SGHTA and CDR2 is FQGTGA. The CDR3: CASSWTSGTDTQYF. The CDR3 DNA follows: TGTGCCAGCAGCTGGACTAGCGGCACAGATACGCAGTATTTT.

As to this clone: The junction differs from germline at one of its ends, possibly a read error. J is TRBJ2-5 and V is TRBV7-7; 7 positions agree with TRBD2. Germline lookup yields CDR1 SSHAT and CDR2 FNYEAQ (reference sequence). The CDR3 consists of 17 residues. CDR3 residues: CASSLGAREWSQETQYF. Written as DNA, the CDR3 is TGTGCTAGCAGCTTAGGGGCGCGGGAGTGGTCCCAAGAGACCCAGTACTTC.

This clone was recorded a few times. V gene TRBV27 combines with J gene TRBJ1-4, with 9 bases aligning to TRBD1. Germline lookup yields CDR1 MNHEY and CDR2 SMNVEV (reference sequence). After removal of 5 bases from V and 5 bases from J, the junction contained 6 bases not matched to a gene. CDR3 length equals 15 residues. The CDR3 nucleotides read TGTGCCAGCAGTCCCTACAGGGGGCTGAATGAAAAACTGTTTTTT. It encodes CASSPYRGLNEKLFF.

The chain has TRBV4-1 and TRBJ2-3, with 10 bases matching TRBD2. The CDR3 loop spans 18 amino acids. Trimming cost V 0 bases and J 5 bases; bases outside gene matches: 11. In germline, CDR1 is MGHRA, CDR2 YSYEKL. The chain's CDR3 is CASSQEGASGSWKDTQYF. The CDR3 nucleotides are TGCGCCAGCAGCCAAGAAGGAGCTAGCGGGAGTTGGAAAGATACGCAGTATTTT.

This clone has only one observation. The V and J genes are TRBV4-2 and TRBJ2-7, with 11 positions matching TRBD2. This CDR3 contains 16 residues. The V gene's germline CDR1 is LGHNA and CDR2 YNFKEQ. V shed 1 base and J 4 bases; nucleotides not matched to a gene: 6. CDR3 sequence: CASSQGLTSGTYEQYF. CDR3 sequence (DNA): TGTGCCAGCAGCCAAGGCCTGACTAGCGGGACGTACGAGCAGTACTTC.

The chain carries TRBV6-5 and TRBJ2-5; TRBD1 matches at 7 bases. Germline V gene lookup returns CDR1 MNHEY and CDR2 SVGAGI. V was pared by 6 bases and J by 7 bases, with 14 bases of the junction left unmatched. The CDR3 totals 15 residues. In nucleotides, the CDR3 is TGTGCCAGCAGCCCCGCAAGGGACAGCCCAAGGACCCAGTACTTC. It is translated as CASSPARDSPRTQYF.

V and J are TRBV15 and TRBJ2-1; possible D gene TRBD2, 5 bases. V gave up 8 bases and J gave up 4 bases, with 12 bases separating them. The CDR3 runs to 13 residues. The germline V gene encodes CDR1 LNHNV and CDR2 YYDKDF (reference sequence). The CDR3 loop reads CATGLPGYNEQFF. CDR3 sequence (DNA): TGTGCCACCGGGCTGCCGGGGTACAATGAGCAGTTCTTC.

V and J are TRBV27 and TRBJ1-2; 10 nucleotides agree with TRBD1. CDR3 length: 17 amino acids. Trimming removed 6 bases from V and 3 bases from J; junction bases left unmatched: 13. The germline V gene encodes CDR1 MNHEY and CDR2 SMNVEV (reference sequence). The CDR3 is CASSSRDRGTDDYGYTF. Written as DNA, the CDR3 is TGTGCCAGCAGCAGCCGGGACAGGGGAACTGACGACTATGGCTACACCTTC.

This chain links TRBV5-1 with TRBJ2-1; TRBD2 aligns across 11 bases. CDR3 length: 15 residues. The V and J ends lost 4 bases and 4 bases, in that order; junction bases with no gene match: 4. The germline gives CDR1 SGHRS, CDR2 YFSETQ. The CDR3 sequence is CASSPGTSGYNEQFF. As DNA, the CDR3 is TGCGCCAGCAGCCCGGGGACTAGCGGTTACAATGAGCAGTTCTTC.

CDR3 loop: CASSNRVGYTF. Written as DNA, the CDR3 is TGTGCCAGCAGCAACAGGGTAGGCTACACCTTC. The V call is TRBV5-4, the J call TRBJ1-2; D perhaps matches TRBD1 (6 bases). V lost 4 bases, J lost 8 bases, and 9 bases lay in between. Germline CDR1 SGHNT, CDR2 YYREEE (reference sequence). The CDR3 is 11 residues long.

This clone was counted a few times. The V call is TRBV11-2, the J call TRBJ2-1; D is undetermined. The CDR3 length is 15 residues. Trimming cost V 3 bases and J 0 bases, with 9 bases left between them. The germline CDR1 and CDR2 sequences are SGHAT and FQNNGV. The CDR3 nucleotides read TGTGCCAGCAGCTTCACATCCAGCTCCTACAATGAGCAGTTCTTC. The encoded protein is CASSFTSSSYNEQFF.

The J gene is TRBJ2-7, the V gene TRBV7-6, with 9 bases that match TRBD2. The CDR3 covers 15 residues. The V and J ends lost 5 bases and 4 bases, in that order; junction bases with no gene match: 9. The germline gives CDR1 SGHVS, CDR2 FNYEAQ. CDR3: CASSPVGSGSYEQYF. The CDR3 DNA follows: TGTGCCAGCAGCCCCGTTGGTAGCGGGAGTTACGAGCAGTACTTC.

In its sample, this clone was seen a few times. This chain connects TRBV5-1 to TRBJ1-2; no clear D gene. Germline V lookup: CDR1 SGHRS, CDR2 YFSETQ. V gave up 1 base and J gave up 2 bases, with 6 bases separating them. This CDR3 region has 13 residues. For the CDR3, the DNA is TGCGCCAGCAGCTTGTACGGGAACTATGGCTACACCTTC. This translates into CASSLYGNYGYTF.

V and J are TRBV5-1 and TRBJ2-1; 14 nucleotides align to TRBD2. The CDR3 totals 16 residues. Losses at the gene ends were 4 bases for V and 7 bases for J; bases not matched to a gene: 7. Germline CDR1 reads SGHRS; CDR2 reads YFSETQ. Here the CDR3 reads CASSGRTSGRSNEQFF. CDR3 bases: TGCGCCAGCAGCGGAAGGACTAGCGGGAGGTCAAATGAGCAGTTCTTC.

The chain employs TRBV4-3 and TRBJ1-2; D is ambiguous. Trimming removed 0 bases at V and 3 bases at J, with 8 bases between. This CDR3 has 14 residues. The germline V gene encodes CDR1 LGHNA and CDR2 YSLEER. CDR3 sequence (DNA): TGCGCCAGCAGCCAAGATCCCGGTTACTATGGCTACACCTTC. Translation: CASSQDPGYYGYTF.

This chain joins TRBV6-1 and TRBJ2-3; a possible D gene is TRBD2 (5 bases). From germline, CDR1 is MNHNS and CDR2 SASEGT. The CDR3 totals 16 residues. Trimming left V 0 bases short and J 0 bases short, with 10 bases between. CDR3 in DNA: TGTGCCAGCAGTGAAGCCTGGCGGGTGAGCACAGATACGCAGTATTTT. Residues: CASSEAWRVSTDTQYF.